A selection of T cell receptor beta chains follows, all from one sample in a study of blood T cell repertoires in COVID-19. The assay was immunoSEQ multiplex PCR, and TCRdb's table has in-frame clones only and misses some. The table includes about 350,000 clones, approximately 89% detected once. Sequencing was carried out using peripheral blood. The receptor set was obtained from a woman younger than 30 who had recovered from COVID-19. Each CDR3 is given with its conserved first and last residue. D genes are given only for firm matches.

j_call: TRBJ2-2; v_call: TRBV5-4; d_call: NA; cdr3_aa: CASSLVAVNTGELFF; cdr3_nt: TGTGCCAGCAGCTTGGTAGCGGTGAACACCGGGGAGCTGTTTTTT
j_call: TRBJ1-4; v_call: TRBV5-1; d_call: TRBD1; cdr3_aa: CASSFGTGNEKLFF; cdr3_nt: TGCGCCAGCAGCTTCGGGACAGGAAATGAAAAACTGTTTTTT
j_call: TRBJ1-2; v_call: TRBV11-3; d_call: TRBD1; cdr3_aa: CASSSPGQGDGYGYTF; cdr3_nt: TGTGCCAGCAGCTCTCCGGGACAGGGAGACGGCTATGGCTACACCTTC
j_call: TRBJ2-6; v_call: TRBV7-9; d_call: NA; cdr3_aa: CASSKTVPGANVLTF; cdr3_nt: TGTGCCAGCAGCAAGACAGTTCCTGGGGCCAACGTCCTGACTTTC
j_call: TRBJ2-1; v_call: TRBV6-1; d_call: TRBD1; cdr3_aa: CASSVRGQGTYNEQFF; cdr3_nt: TGTGCCAGCAGTGTTAGGGGACAGGGGACCTACAATGAGCAGTTCTTC
j_call: TRBJ2-2; v_call: TRBV27; d_call: TRBD2; cdr3_aa: CASSHSGSTAGELFF; cdr3_nt: TGTGCCAGCAGTCACAGCGGGAGTACCGCCGGGGAGCTGTTTTTT
j_call: TRBJ1-2; v_call: TRBV7-2; d_call: NA; cdr3_aa: CASSLGTVGYTF; cdr3_nt: TGTGCCAGCAGCTTAGGGACAGTTGGCTACACCTTC
j_call: TRBJ2-5; v_call: TRBV9; d_call: NA; cdr3_aa: CASSRRDRQETQYF; cdr3_nt: TGTGCCAGCAGCCGACGAGACAGACAAGAGACCCAGTACTTC
j_call: TRBJ2-5; v_call: TRBV2; d_call: NA; cdr3_aa: CASSEKTSLAETQYF; cdr3_nt: TGTGCCAGCAGTGAAAAAACCTCGTTGGCAGAGACCCAGTACTTC
j_call: TRBJ1-1; v_call: TRBV30; d_call: NA; cdr3_aa: CAWRFNQGIGKNTEAFF; cdr3_nt: TGTGCCTGGAGATTCAACCAGGGGATCGGCAAGAACACTGAAGCTTTCTTT
j_call: TRBJ1-2; v_call: TRBV9; d_call: NA; cdr3_aa: CASSGQGYTF; cdr3_nt: TGTGCCAGCAGCGGACAGGGCTACACCTTC
j_call: TRBJ2-5; v_call: TRBV24-1; d_call: NA; cdr3_aa: CATSEGLGPPTATRKETQYF; cdr3_nt: TGTGCCACCAGTGAGGGCCTTGGTCCTCCCACTGCAACTCGCAAAGAGACCCAGTACTTC
j_call: TRBJ2-2; v_call: TRBV30; d_call: NA; cdr3_aa: CAWGEQGTGELFF; cdr3_nt: TGTGCCTGGGGCGAACAGGGCACCGGGGAGCTGTTTTTT
j_call: TRBJ1-4; v_call: TRBV6-5; d_call: TRBD1; cdr3_aa: CASRNLTGYNEKLFF; cdr3_nt: TGTGCCAGCCGCAACCTGACAGGGTATAATGAAAAACTGTTTTTT
j_call: TRBJ2-2; v_call: TRBV3-1/TRBV3-2; d_call: TRBD1; cdr3_aa: CASGGTGANTGELFF; cdr3_nt: TGTGCCAGCGGTGGGACAGGGGCGAACACCGGGGAGCTGTTTTTT
j_call: TRBJ2-1; v_call: TRBV19; d_call: TRBD1; cdr3_aa: CASSATGENYNEQFF; cdr3_nt: TGTGCCAGTAGTGCAACAGGGGAAAACTACAATGAGCAGTTCTTC
j_call: TRBJ2-3; v_call: TRBV18; d_call: NA; cdr3_aa: CASSTVESRTVTDTQYF; cdr3_nt: TGTGCCAGCTCAACGGTGGAAAGTAGGACAGTCACAGATACGCAGTATTTT
j_call: TRBJ2-5; v_call: TRBV5-5; d_call: TRBD2; cdr3_aa: CASPRGVETQYF; cdr3_nt: TGTGCCAGCCCCCGGGGGGTGGAGACCCAGTACTTC
j_call: TRBJ2-3; v_call: TRBV9; d_call: TRBD2; cdr3_aa: CASSVGLAGDTQYF; cdr3_nt: TGTGCCAGCAGCGTCGGACTAGCGGGGGATACGCAGTATTTT
j_call: TRBJ2-5; v_call: TRBV6-5; d_call: NA; cdr3_aa: CASSYSRQQETQYF; cdr3_nt: TGTGCCAGCAGTTACTCGAGGCAACAAGAGACCCAGTACTTC
j_call: TRBJ2-3; v_call: TRBV29-1; d_call: TRBD1; cdr3_aa: CSVESEPGQGSDTQYF; cdr3_nt: TGCAGCGTTGAAAGCGAGCCGGGACAGGGCTCAGATACGCAGTATTTT
j_call: TRBJ1-2; v_call: TRBV15; d_call: NA; cdr3_aa: CATSRGADYGYTF; cdr3_nt: TGTGCCACCAGCAGAGGGGCAGACTATGGCTACACCTTC
j_call: TRBJ1-1; v_call: TRBV6-5; d_call: TRBD1; cdr3_aa: CASSLGTGGRAFF; cdr3_nt: TGTGCCAGCAGTCTCGGGACAGGGGGCCGGGCTTTCTTT
j_call: TRBJ2-3; v_call: TRBV28; d_call: NA; cdr3_aa: CASSLSYTQYF; cdr3_nt: TGTGCCAGCAGCCTCTCTTATACGCAGTATTTT
j_call: TRBJ1-2; v_call: TRBV5-6; d_call: NA; cdr3_aa: CASSLSTGNYGYTF; cdr3_nt: TGTGCCAGCAGCTTGTCCACAGGGAACTATGGCTACACCTTC
j_call: TRBJ1-2; v_call: TRBV5-1; d_call: NA; cdr3_aa: CASSLETGDGYTF; cdr3_nt: TGCGCCAGCAGCTTAGAAACAGGAGATGGCTACACCTTC
j_call: TRBJ1-3; v_call: TRBV19; d_call: NA; cdr3_aa: CASSIQSGNSGNTIYF; cdr3_nt: TGTGCCAGTAGTATCCAGTCAGGGAACTCTGGAAACACCATATATTTT
j_call: TRBJ1-4; v_call: TRBV9; d_call: NA; cdr3_aa: CASSLGEGQGTNEKLFF; cdr3_nt: TGTGCCAGCAGCCTGGGGGAGGGCCAGGGGACTAATGAAAAACTGTTTTTT
j_call: TRBJ2-3; v_call: TRBV10-3; d_call: NA; cdr3_aa: CAISAGLGVSDTQYF; cdr3_nt: TGTGCCATCAGTGCTGGTTTAGGGGTATCAGATACGCAGTATTTT
j_call: TRBJ1-3; v_call: TRBV11-3; d_call: TRBD1; cdr3_aa: CASSLTGAGGNTIYF; cdr3_nt: TGTGCCAGCAGCTTAACAGGGGCGGGCGGAAACACCATATATTTT
j_call: TRBJ1-3; v_call: TRBV11-2; d_call: NA; cdr3_aa: CASSFSQLSSGNTIYF; cdr3_nt: TGTGCCAGCAGCTTTTCACAGCTTAGCTCTGGAAACACCATATATTTT
j_call: TRBJ1-3; v_call: TRBV6-5; d_call: TRBD1; cdr3_aa: CASSTQGGDVTIYF; cdr3_nt: TGTGCCAGCAGCACACAGGGGGGGGATGTCACCATATATTTT
j_call: TRBJ2-1; v_call: TRBV18; d_call: NA; cdr3_aa: CASSPGYGSYNEQFF; cdr3_nt: TGTGCCAGCTCACCCGGATACGGGTCCTACAATGAGCAGTTCTTC
j_call: TRBJ1-1; v_call: TRBV30; d_call: TRBD1; cdr3_aa: CACRPGTGGFFGNTEAFF; cdr3_nt: TGTGCCTGTAGGCCGGGGACAGGGGGCTTCTTTGGGAACACTGAAGCTTTCTTT
j_call: TRBJ2-6; v_call: TRBV6-5; d_call: NA; cdr3_aa: CASSYLRGGANVLTF; cdr3_nt: TGTGCCAGCAGTTACTTACGCGGTGGGGCCAACGTCCTGACTTTC
j_call: TRBJ1-5; v_call: TRBV19; d_call: NA; cdr3_aa: CASTLSWGQPQHF; cdr3_nt: TGTGCCAGTACCTTGTCTTGGGGCCAGCCCCAGCATTTT
j_call: TRBJ1-1; v_call: TRBV9; d_call: NA; cdr3_aa: CASSFTPELNTEAFF; cdr3_nt: TGTGCCAGCAGCTTCACCCCCGAGCTGAACACTGAAGCTTTCTTT
j_call: TRBJ1-2; v_call: TRBV7-2; d_call: NA; cdr3_aa: CASSVGGAGYTF; cdr3_nt: TGTGCCAGCAGCGTGGGAGGGGCCGGCTACACCTTC
j_call: TRBJ1-2; v_call: TRBV7-9; d_call: NA; cdr3_aa: CASSPGEHGYTF; cdr3_nt: TGTGCCAGCAGCCCCGGGGAACATGGCTACACCTTC
j_call: TRBJ1-6; v_call: TRBV9; d_call: NA; cdr3_aa: CASSVDSNSPLHF; cdr3_nt: TGTGCCAGCAGCGTAGACAGTAATTCACCCCTCCACTTT
j_call: TRBJ1-4; v_call: TRBV14; d_call: NA; cdr3_aa: CASSLRVVEKLFF; cdr3_nt: TGTGCCAGCAGCCTCAGGGTTGTTGAAAAACTGTTTTTT
j_call: TRBJ2-1; v_call: TRBV4-1; d_call: NA; cdr3_aa: CASSQDPTARGRGEQFF; cdr3_nt: TGCGCCAGCAGCCAAGACCCAACCGCCCGGGGGAGAGGCGAGCAGTTCTTC
j_call: TRBJ2-3; v_call: TRBV4-3; d_call: NA; cdr3_aa: CASSQEGQRDTQYF; cdr3_nt: TGCGCCAGCAGCCAAGAAGGACAAAGGGATACGCAGTATTTT
j_call: TRBJ1-1; v_call: TRBV19; d_call: TRBD1; cdr3_aa: CASSLDTGGRTEAFF; cdr3_nt: TGTGCCAGTAGTTTGGACACAGGGGGTCGCACTGAAGCTTTCTTT
j_call: TRBJ1-5; v_call: TRBV7-9; d_call: TRBD1; cdr3_aa: CASSIRGSGQPQHF; cdr3_nt: TGTGCCAGCAGCATCAGGGGGTCGGGTCAGCCCCAGCATTTT
j_call: TRBJ2-5; v_call: TRBV2; d_call: TRBD2; cdr3_aa: CASSDGISGRRATQYF; cdr3_nt: TGTGCCAGCAGTGACGGAATTAGCGGGAGGAGGGCGACCCAGTACTTC
j_call: TRBJ1-1; v_call: TRBV6-2/TRBV6-3; d_call: NA; cdr3_aa: CASSFGGVLEAFF; cdr3_nt: TGTGCCAGCAGTTTCGGGGGTGTACTTGAAGCTTTCTTT
j_call: TRBJ2-2; v_call: TRBV4-1; d_call: TRBD2; cdr3_aa: CASSHPGGTGELFF; cdr3_nt: TGCGCCAGCAGCCACCCCGGGGGGACCGGGGAGCTGTTTTTT
j_call: TRBJ2-1; v_call: TRBV24-1; d_call: NA; cdr3_aa: CASRRGGPSVCEQFF; cdr3_nt: TGTGCCTCACGGAGGGGGGGGCCGTCAGTCTGTGAGCAGTTCTTC
j_call: TRBJ2-5; v_call: TRBV7-9; d_call: TRBD2; cdr3_aa: CASSARDLAGGWETQYF; cdr3_nt: TGTGCCAGCAGCGCACGAGATCTAGCGGGAGGCTGGGAGACCCAGTACTTC
j_call: TRBJ1-2; v_call: TRBV14; d_call: NA; cdr3_aa: CASSPFPGADYGYTF; cdr3_nt: TGTGCCAGCAGCCCCTTCCCAGGGGCGGACTATGGCTACACCTTC
j_call: TRBJ1-5; v_call: TRBV7-2; d_call: NA; cdr3_aa: CASSFHGSNQPQHF; cdr3_nt: TGTGCCAGCAGCTTCCACGGTAGCAATCAGCCCCAGCATTTT
j_call: TRBJ2-1; v_call: TRBV7-9; d_call: NA; cdr3_aa: CASSLVTSQNEQFF; cdr3_nt: TGTGCCAGCAGCTTAGTCACTAGCCAGAATGAGCAGTTCTTC
j_call: TRBJ1-1; v_call: TRBV9; d_call: NA; cdr3_aa: CASSVGAALSTEAFF; cdr3_nt: TGTGCCAGCAGCGTAGGCGCGGCCCTGAGCACTGAAGCTTTCTTT
j_call: TRBJ2-2; v_call: TRBV21-1; d_call: NA; cdr3_aa: CASSKISRLAGGPGTGELFF; cdr3_nt: TGTGCCAGCAGCAAAATCTCTCGGCTAGCGGGAGGGCCGGGCACCGGGGAGCTGTTTTTT